Listed here are 20 T cell receptor beta chains from one sample, sequenced in a study of blood T cell repertoires in COVID-19. Measured with immunoSEQ multiplex PCR; TCRdb has only the in-frame clones, and not every one. Of more than 250,000 clones listed, approximately 89% are singletons. The sequenced sample consisted of PBMCs or T cells enriched from blood (not recorded which). These receptors all stem from a woman aged 40 to 55 with acute COVID-19.

The gene calls are TRBV30 and TRBJ1-5; D possibly corresponds to TRBD1 (5 bases). The CDR3 contains 14 residues. CDR1 is GTSNPN, CDR2 SVGIG, per germline (reference sequence). The V gene lost 1 base and the J gene lost 0 bases, with 7 bases spanning the gap. Written as DNA, the CDR3 is TGTGCCTGGAGTGGGGGCTATAGCAATCAGCCCCAGCATTTT. Encoded protein: CAWSGGYSNQPQHF. The full variable domain, completed using reference TRBV30 and TRBJ1-5, is SQTIHQWPATLVQPVGSPLSLECTVEGTSNPNLYWYRQAAGRGLQLLFYSVGIGQISSEVPQNLSASRPQDRQFILSSKKLLLSDSGFYLCAWSGGYSNQPQHFGDGTRLSIL.

V gene TRBV5-1 combines with J gene TRBJ2-2; 7 bases are shared with TRBD2. This CDR3 is 17 amino acids long. CDR1 is SGHRS and CDR2 is YFSETQ in the germline V gene. Unmatched junction bases numbered 10, after V lost 3 bases and J lost 2 bases. This chain's CDR3 is CASSSWEGGSNTGELFF. As DNA, the CDR3 is TGCGCCAGCAGCTCCTGGGAGGGCGGGAGTAACACCGGGGAGCTGTTTTTT.

The chain links TRBV28 to TRBJ1-3, with D maybe TRBD1 (5 bases). The CDR3 runs to 15 residues. The germline V gene has CDR1 MDHEN and CDR2 SYDVKM. Deletions cut 11 bases from V and 0 bases from J, with 17 bases between. Here the CDR3 DNA reads TGTGCCGCGAATACCGGGGGGACCTCTGGAAACACCATATATTTT. This sequence encodes CAANTGGTSGNTIYF.

The rearrangement joins TRBV6-5 to TRBJ1-3, with no clear D. The germline CDR1 and CDR2 sequences are MNHEY and SVGAGI. Trimming shortened V by 6 bases and J by 2 bases, and 11 bases separated the two germline ends. This CDR3 is 14 amino acids long. The CDR3 here is CASRGDVPGNTIYF. The CDR3 nucleotides read TGTGCCAGCAGGGGAGACGTTCCTGGAAACACCATATATTTT.

This clone has a single count. This chain connects TRBV11-3 to TRBJ2-5; 10 bases match TRBD2. The CDR3 consists of 15 residues. The germline V gene encodes CDR1 SGHNT and CDR2 YENEEA. J gave up 6 bases and V 2 bases, and 6 bases lay outside the gene matches. This CDR3 reads CASSLRLAGAKTQYF. In DNA form, the CDR3 reads TGTGCCAGCAGCTTAAGGCTAGCGGGAGCGAAGACCCAGTACTTC.

J is TRBJ1-1 and V is TRBV6-5; D perhaps matches TRBD1 (6 bases). The V gene's germline CDR1 is MNHEY and CDR2 SVGAGI. With 4 bases removed from V and 3 bases from J, the gap between germline ends came to 12 bases. There are 14 residues in the CDR3. Here the CDR3 DNA reads TGTGCCAGCAGTTTTCAACAGGGACACACTGAAGCTTTCTTT. This encodes CASSFQQGHTEAFF.

The gene calls are TRBV11-2 and TRBJ1-1, with D hard to call. The germline CDR1 and CDR2 sequences are SGHAT and FQNNGV. This CDR3 region has 15 residues. V shed 5 bases and J shed 10 bases, with 23 bases lying between them. The CDR3 is CASSNSGSGTGIAFF. In DNA form, the CDR3 reads TGTGCCAGCAGCAACAGTGGGTCCGGAACGGGGATAGCTTTCTTT. Full variable domain (outside the CDR3, taken from reference TRBV11-2 and TRBJ1-1): EAGVAQSPRYKIIEKRQSVAFWCNPISGHATLYWYQQILGQGPKLLIQFQNNGVVDDSQLPKDRFSAERLKGVDSTLKIQPAKLEDSAVYLCASSNSGSGTGIAFFGQGTRLTVV.

The chain joins TRBV5-4 to TRBJ2-7; a possible D gene is TRBD1 (5 bases). This CDR3 spans 13 amino acids. Germline lookup yields CDR1 SGHNT and CDR2 YYREEE (reference sequence). V was trimmed by 3 bases and J by 4 bases, leaving 11 bases between them. CDR3 region: CASSSQQAYEQYF. The CDR3 DNA sequence: TGTGCCAGCAGCTCCCAACAGGCGTACGAGCAGTACTTC.

This chain connects TRBV18 to TRBJ2-7; 10 bases agree with TRBD2. The CDR3 has 16 residues. The germline CDR1 and CDR2 sequences are KGHSH and LQKENI. Unmatched junction bases numbered 5, after V lost 3 bases and J lost 0 bases. The DNA for the CDR3 is TGTGCCAGCTCACCGCGAGGGACTAGCGCCTCCTACGAGCAGTACGTC. Residues: CASSPRGTSASYEQYV.

The genes are TRBV21-1 and TRBJ1-2; TRBD1, the table's D call, was not compared with the DNA. TRBV21-1 is a known pseudogene. CDR3 length: 17 residues. The CDR3 nucleotides are TGTGCCAGCAGCAAAGCTCGGATACAGGGTCGATGGGGTGGCTACACCTTC. Translation: CASSKARIQGRWGGYTF.

This clone was recorded a few times. The rearrangement uses TRBV24-1 and TRBJ2-1; 8 positions match TRBD2. V was clipped by 3 bases and J by 0 bases; unmatched bases: 0. The length of the CDR3 is 15 residues. Germline CDR1 is KGHDR and CDR2 is SFDVKD. This chain's CDR3 is CATSDSGSSYNEQFF. The CDR3 coding sequence is TGTGCCACCAGTGATAGCGGGAGCTCCTACAATGAGCAGTTCTTC.

This clone was observed a single time. This chain links TRBV5-6 with TRBJ2-3; tentative D call: TRBD2 (6 bases). This CDR3 has 16 residues. Trimming shortened V by 3 bases and J by 4 bases, and 18 bases separated the two germline ends. CDR1 and CDR2 (germline): SGHDT, YYEEEE. The CDR3 bases are TGTGCCAGCAGCTGGGGACGGCTGTGGGGGGCAGATACGCAGTATTTT. Protein product: CASSWGRLWGADTQYF.

The chain recombines TRBV5-1 with TRBJ2-2; D possibly corresponds to TRBD2 (7 bases). The CDR3 totals 18 residues. V was shortened by 1 base and J by 3 bases, with 19 bases between the two germline ends. Per the germline V gene, CDR1 is SGHRS and CDR2 is YFSETQ. The CDR3 region is CASSLNREGNRDTGELFF. The CDR3 DNA reads TGCGCCAGCAGCTTGAACAGGGAGGGAAATCGAGACACCGGGGAGCTGTTTTTT.

The rearrangement joins TRBV4-1 to TRBJ2-5, with TRBD2 identical over 7 bases. This CDR3 spans 16 amino acids. CDR1 MGHRA and CDR2 YSYEKL come from the germline V gene. With 3 bases clipped from V and 2 bases from J, the junction kept 9 bases outside the gene matches. In DNA, the CDR3 is TGCGCCAGCAGCCACCGTATTAGCGGGCCACAAGAGACCCAGTACTTC. This encodes CASSHRISGPQETQYF.

This sequence joins TRBV7-9 and TRBJ1-2; the D gene is possibly TRBD1 (6 bases). The germline V gene encodes CDR1 SEHNR and CDR2 FQNEAQ (reference sequence). V was shortened by 3 bases and J by 8 bases, with 13 bases between the two germline ends. The length of the CDR3 is 13 residues. CDR3 coding DNA: TGTGCCAGCAGCTTTAACAGGGTTCAGGGCTACACCTTC. Translated, it gives CASSFNRVQGYTF.

J is TRBJ2-7 and V is TRBV2; TRBD2 is a possible D gene (6 bases). Per germline, CDR1 SNHLY and CDR2 FYNNEI. This CDR3 contains 14 residues. The CDR3 bases are TGTGTCAGCGGCCCCCGCGGGGACTCCTACGAGCAGTACGTC. It specifies CVSGPRGDSYEQYV.

J is TRBJ2-7 and V is TRBV19; TRBD1 is a possible D gene (6 bases). With 4 bases removed from V and 2 bases from J, the gap between germline ends came to 12 bases. The CDR3 length is 14 residues. The germline gives CDR1 LNHDA, CDR2 SQIVND (reference sequence). CDR3 bases: TGTGCCAGTAGTACCGGGACATTGCCCTACGAGCAGTACTTC. Translating it yields CASSTGTLPYEQYF.

The J gene is TRBJ2-3, the V gene TRBV15; D is ambiguous. This CDR3 has 16 residues. Trimming pared 0 bases from V and 2 bases from J, leaving 12 bases between. Looked up from germline, CDR1 is LNHNV and CDR2 is YYDKDF (reference sequence). DNA of the CDR3: TGTGCCACCAGCAGAGATCTCCAGGTGTTCACAGATACGCAGTATTTT. As protein: CATSRDLQVFTDTQYF.

This clone was seen only once. The chain links TRBV7-2 to TRBJ1-5; no clear D gene. V lost 1 base and J 3 bases, leaving 10 bases between the germline ends. From germline, CDR1 is SGHTA and CDR2 FQGNSA. The CDR3 extends over 15 amino acids. CDR3 region: CASSLDTVINQPQHF. The CDR3 region has the DNA TGTGCCAGCAGCTTAGATACGGTGATCAATCAGCCCCAGCATTTT. Looking up the rest from reference TRBV7-2 and TRBJ1-5 gives the full variable domain: GAGVSQSPSNKVTEKGKDVELRCDPISGHTALYWYRQSLGQGLEFLIYFQGNSAPDKSGLPSDRFSAERTGGSVSTLTIQRTQQEDSAVYLCASSLDTVINQPQHFGDGTRLSIL.

The rearrangement joins TRBV4-1 to TRBJ1-5, with 8 nucleotides matching TRBD1. Germline V gene lookup returns CDR1 MGHRA and CDR2 YSYEKL. The CDR3 loop spans 16 amino acids. V lost 2 bases and J lost 2; bases outside the gene matches: 5. The CDR3 DNA reads TGCGCCAGCAGCCAACGACAGGGGTTAGGCAATCAGCCCCAGCATTTT. It yields the protein CASSQRQGLGNQPQHF.